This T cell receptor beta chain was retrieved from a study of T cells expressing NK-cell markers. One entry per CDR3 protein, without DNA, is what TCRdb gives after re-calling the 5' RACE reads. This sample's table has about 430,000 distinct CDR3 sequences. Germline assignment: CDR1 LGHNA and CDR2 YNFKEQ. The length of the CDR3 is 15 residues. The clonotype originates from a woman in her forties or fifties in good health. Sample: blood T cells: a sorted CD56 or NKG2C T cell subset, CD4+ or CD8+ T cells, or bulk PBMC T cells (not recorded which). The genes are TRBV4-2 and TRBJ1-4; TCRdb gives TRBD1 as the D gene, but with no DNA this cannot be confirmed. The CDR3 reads CASSQDYRGAEKLFF.